The rows below give T cell receptor beta chains drawn from one sample of a study of blood T cell repertoires in COVID-19. Profiling relied on immunoSEQ multiplex PCR, and the TCRdb table lists in-frame clones only, not all of them. Among about 160,000 clones, about 80% were seen once, and the ten largest hold roughly 6.4%. The specimen sequenced was peripheral blood. Receptors originate from a woman aged 40 to 49 with COVID-19, enrolled during active disease. CDR3s include the opening cysteine and the closing phenylalanine or tryptophan. D genes are given only for firm matches. A clone size is listed for some rows: how often the clone was seen (once, few, many), or a class if it is expanded.

J: TRBJ2-5; V: TRBV30; size: -; D: -; CDR3: CAWSPWAQETQYF; DNA: TGTGCCTGGAGCCCCTGGGCCCAAGAGACCCAGTACTTC
J: TRBJ2-7; V: TRBV11-2; size: -; D: -; CDR3: CASSFPNGGQQYF; DNA: TGTGCCAGCAGCTTCCCGAATGGAGGGCAGCAGTACTTC
J: TRBJ2-1; V: TRBV3-1/TRBV3-2; size: once; D: -; CDR3: CASSQAFRDSHNEQFF; DNA: TGTGCCAGCAGCCAAGCATTCAGGGATTCCCACAATGAGCAGTTCTTC
J: TRBJ1-2; V: TRBV6-5; size: -; D: TRBD1; CDR3: CASSHRDSANYGYTF; DNA: TGTGCCAGCAGTCACCGGGACAGCGCTAACTATGGCTACACCTTC
J: TRBJ2-3; V: TRBV7-3; size: -; D: TRBD2; CDR3: CASSLLAGGSTDTQYF; DNA: TGTGCCAGCAGCTTACTAGCGGGAGGGAGCACAGATACGCAGTATTTT
J: TRBJ1-5; V: TRBV9; size: -; D: TRBD1; CDR3: CASSDRDRVQPQHF; DNA: TGTGCCAGCAGCGACCGGGACAGGGTTCAGCCCCAGCATTTT
J: TRBJ1-1; V: TRBV3-1/TRBV3-2; size: -; D: TRBD1; CDR3: CASSQTGAPNTEAFF; DNA: TGTGCCAGCAGCCAGACAGGGGCCCCGAACACTGAAGCTTTCTTT
J: TRBJ2-5; V: TRBV7-2; size: -; D: -; CDR3: CASSLVPQVETQYF; DNA: TGTGCCAGCAGCTTAGTTCCGCAGGTGGAGACCCAGTACTTC
J: TRBJ2-7; V: TRBV5-4; size: -; D: -; CDR3: CASTYQGRANEQYF; DNA: TGTGCCAGTACCTACCAGGGGAGGGCTAACGAGCAGTACTTC
J: TRBJ1-1; V: TRBV19; size: -; D: -; CDR3: CASIVDGNRYTEAFF; DNA: TGTGCCAGTATAGTAGACGGGAACCGATACACTGAAGCTTTCTTT
J: TRBJ1-6; V: TRBV4-1; size: -; D: TRBD1; CDR3: CASSQDGQGSLYSPLHF; DNA: TGCGCCAGCAGCCAAGATGGACAGGGATCTCTCTATTCACCCCTCCACTTT
J: TRBJ2-1; V: TRBV7-3; size: -; D: TRBD1; CDR3: CASSSRQGFEQFF; DNA: TGTGCCAGCAGCTCAAGACAGGGGTTTGAGCAGTTCTTC
J: TRBJ2-1; V: TRBV6-4; size: many; D: -; CDR3: CASSPLGSGDDNEQFF; DNA: TGTGCCAGCAGTCCTCTGGGTAGCGGAGATGACAATGAGCAGTTCTTC
J: TRBJ2-2; V: TRBV5-4; size: -; D: TRBD1; CDR3: CASSRNSGGVTGELFF; DNA: TGTGCCAGCAGCAGAAACTCAGGGGGCGTCACCGGGGAGCTGTTTTTT
J: TRBJ2-2; V: TRBV30; size: -; D: TRBD1; CDR3: CAWIGHRGHTGELFF; DNA: TGTGCCTGGATAGGTCACAGGGGCCACACCGGGGAGCTGTTTTTT
J: TRBJ1-6; V: TRBV2; size: once; D: -; CDR3: CASSIDSSYNSPLHF; DNA: TGTGCCAGCAGTATTGATAGCTCCTATAATTCACCCCTCCACTTT
J: TRBJ2-6; V: TRBV4-2; size: -; D: TRBD1; CDR3: CASSPRQGTDSSGKSSGANVLTF; DNA: TGTGCCAGCAGCCCCAGACAAGGGACAGACAGCTCTGGCAAAAGCTCTGGGGCCAACGTCCTGACTTTC
J: TRBJ2-5; V: TRBV28; size: -; D: TRBD1; CDR3: CAIKKGGAGQETQYF; DNA: TGTGCCATCAAGAAAGGGGGCGCAGGGCAAGAGACCCAGTACTTC
J: TRBJ1-3; V: TRBV3-1/TRBV3-2; size: once; D: TRBD1; CDR3: CASSRTGVPNTIYF; DNA: TGTGCCAGCAGCCGGACAGGGGTCCCTAACACCATATATTTT
J: TRBJ1-1; V: TRBV6-5; size: -; D: -; CDR3: CASSYGPGILTEAFF; DNA: TGTGCCAGCAGTTACGGACCCGGGATACTCACTGAAGCTTTCTTT
J: TRBJ2-5; V: TRBV9; size: once; D: TRBD2; CDR3: CASSVDGGQETQYF; DNA: TGTGCCAGCAGCGTAGACGGGGGGCAAGAGACCCAGTACTTC
J: TRBJ2-3; V: TRBV2; size: -; D: TRBD2; CDR3: CASRRTSGGTTDTQYF; DNA: TGTGCCAGCAGAAGGACTAGCGGGGGGACCACAGATACGCAGTATTTT
J: TRBJ2-7; V: TRBV5-1; size: medium-sized; D: -; CDR3: CASSLPSYEQYF; DNA: TGCGCCAGCAGTCTACCCTCCTACGAGCAGTACTTC
J: TRBJ1-2; V: TRBV5-1; size: -; D: TRBD1; CDR3: CASSHRQGVRDGYTF; DNA: TGCGCCAGCAGCCACAGACAGGGTGTGAGGGATGGCTACACCTTC
J: TRBJ2-3; V: TRBV5-1; size: -; D: TRBD1; CDR3: CASSLGTGHSTDTQYF; DNA: TGCGCCAGCAGCTTGGGGACAGGTCACAGCACAGATACGCAGTATTTT
J: TRBJ2-1; V: TRBV2; size: -; D: TRBD2; CDR3: CASSKGLAGGPGREQFF; DNA: TGTGCCAGCAGTAAAGGACTAGCGGGAGGGCCAGGAAGGGAGCAGTTCTTC
J: TRBJ1-2; V: TRBV29-1; size: -; D: TRBD1; CDR3: CSVETPNETGGDYYGYTF; DNA: TGCAGCGTTGAAACCCCAAACGAGACAGGGGGCGACTACTATGGCTACACCTTC
J: TRBJ1-2; V: TRBV19; size: -; D: -; CDR3: CASSMRVANYGYTF; DNA: TGTGCCAGTAGTATGCGGGTCGCTAACTATGGCTACACCTTC
J: TRBJ2-6; V: TRBV11-2; size: once; D: -; CDR3: CASSKKDISGANVLTF; DNA: TGTGCCAGCAGCAAGAAGGACATCTCTGGGGCCAACGTCCTGACTTTC
J: TRBJ2-1; V: TRBV4-2; size: -; D: TRBD2; CDR3: CASSDPGLAGNEQFF; DNA: TGTGCCAGCAGCGATCCGGGACTAGCGGGGAATGAGCAGTTCTTC
J: TRBJ2-3; V: TRBV7-9; size: -; D: -; CDR3: CASSLGLSQSTDTQYF; DNA: TGTGCCAGCAGCTTAGGGCTTAGCCAAAGCACAGATACGCAGTATTTT
J: TRBJ2-3; V: TRBV19; size: few; D: -; CDR3: CASKSYDGSLKDTQYF; DNA: TGTGCCAGTAAGTCGTATGACGGGAGTCTGAAAGATACGCAGTATTTT
J: TRBJ2-7; V: TRBV28; size: -; D: TRBD2; CDR3: CASVGTSGRSYEQYF; DNA: TGTGCCAGCGTCGGGACTAGCGGACGCTCCTACGAGCAGTACTTC
J: TRBJ2-1; V: TRBV6-6; size: -; D: TRBD2; CDR3: CASSLPSGGPRSSYNEQFF; DNA: TGTGCCAGCAGTCTCCCTAGCGGGGGCCCTCGGAGCTCCTACAATGAGCAGTTCTTC
J: TRBJ2-5; V: TRBV19; size: -; D: TRBD1; CDR3: CASSSRTGNVQETQYF; DNA: TGTGCCAGTAGTAGCCGGACAGGGAACGTCCAAGAGACCCAGTACTTC
J: TRBJ1-4; V: TRBV29-1; size: -; D: -; CDR3: CSALGTSRENEKLFF; DNA: TGCAGCGCCTTGGGGACTAGTAGGGAGAATGAAAAACTGTTTTTT
J: TRBJ1-1; V: TRBV15; size: -; D: -; CDR3: CATSRDPLDRENTEAFF; DNA: TGTGCCACCAGCAGAGATCCCCTGGACAGAGAGAACACTGAAGCTTTCTTT
J: TRBJ1-5; V: TRBV19; size: -; D: -; CDR3: CASSIRVGQPQHF; DNA: TGTGCCAGTAGTATCAGGGTAGGCCAGCCCCAGCATTTT
J: TRBJ2-5; V: TRBV7-9; size: -; D: TRBD1; CDR3: CASSLPRLGGVETQYF; DNA: TGTGCCAGCAGCTTACCTCGATTAGGGGGCGTAGAGACCCAGTACTTC
J: TRBJ2-3; V: TRBV27; size: few; D: -; CDR3: CASRYSGAAFGDTQYF; DNA: TGTGCCAGCAGATATTCTGGGGCCGCTTTTGGGGATACGCAGTATTTT
J: TRBJ2-7; V: TRBV9; size: few; D: -; CDR3: CASSVDTRSYEQYF; DNA: TGTGCCAGCAGCGTTGACACTAGATCCTACGAGCAGTACTTC
J: TRBJ2-1; V: TRBV19; size: -; D: -; CDR3: CASSMVEGLSTEQFF; DNA: TGTGCCAGTAGTATGGTGGAGGGCCTGTCTACTGAGCAGTTCTTC
J: TRBJ2-3; V: TRBV24-1; size: -; D: -; CDR3: CATSETGRSTDTQYF; DNA: TGTGCCACCAGTGAAACAGGACGGAGCACAGATACGCAGTATTTT
J: TRBJ1-1; V: TRBV30; size: -; D: -; CDR3: CALESKRNTEAFF; DNA: TGTGCCTTAGAATCCAAAAGGAACACTGAAGCTTTCTTT
J: TRBJ2-5; V: TRBV18; size: -; D: TRBD2; CDR3: CASSPGLAETQYF; DNA: TGTGCCAGCTCACCAGGACTAGCGGAGACCCAGTACTTC
J: TRBJ2-5; V: TRBV30; size: few; D: TRBD2; CDR3: CAWSVKREVSETQYF; DNA: TGTGCCTGGAGTGTAAAGCGGGAGGTATCTGAGACCCAGTACTTC
J: TRBJ1-2; V: TRBV3-1/TRBV3-2; size: -; D: -; CDR3: CASSQDPLGRASGYTF; DNA: TGTGCCAGCAGCCAAGATCCCTTGGGGAGGGCGAGTGGCTACACCTTC
J: TRBJ2-1; V: TRBV14; size: few; D: -; CDR3: CASSPQRRGYNEQFF; DNA: TGTGCCAGCAGCCCTCAGAGGAGGGGATACAATGAGCAGTTCTTC
J: TRBJ2-1; V: TRBV12-2; size: -; D: -; CDR3: CASRLATSGRYSYNEQFF; DNA: TGTGCAAGTCGCTTGGCAACTAGCGGGAGGTACTCCTACAATGAGCAGTTCTTC
J: TRBJ2-5; V: TRBV18; size: -; D: TRBD1; CDR3: CASSPPESGRGQETQYF; DNA: TGTGCCAGCTCACCACCGGAAAGCGGCAGGGGGCAGGAGACCCAGTACTTC
J: TRBJ2-7; V: TRBV5-1; size: few; D: TRBD2; CDR3: CASSLAGGSGSSHSYEQYF; DNA: TGCGCCAGCAGCTTAGCCGGGGGTAGCGGGAGTTCCCACAGTTACGAGCAGTACTTC
J: TRBJ2-5; V: TRBV7-6; size: -; D: TRBD2; CDR3: CASSLAGLAGAPGETQYF; DNA: TGTGCCAGCAGCTTAGCCGGCTTAGCGGGAGCCCCGGGAGAGACCCAGTACTTC
J: TRBJ2-7; V: TRBV28; size: -; D: TRBD2; CDR3: CASSPRRTRSDVKFSYEQYF; DNA: TGTGCCAGCAGTCCCCGGAGGACTAGGTCCGACGTAAAATTCTCCTACGAGCAGTACTTC
J: TRBJ1-1; V: TRBV19; size: -; D: TRBD1; CDR3: CASSIGQGAMNTEAFF; DNA: TGTGCCAGTAGTATCGGACAGGGGGCTATGAACACTGAAGCTTTCTTT
J: TRBJ2-3; V: TRBV7-3; size: -; D: TRBD2; CDR3: CASSLMGGDQTDTQYF; DNA: TGTGCCAGCAGCTTAATGGGAGGGGACCAAACAGATACGCAGTATTTT